This is a list of T cell receptor beta chains from one sample in a study of blood T cell repertoires in COVID-19. Clones were sequenced by immunoSEQ multiplex PCR, and TCRdb holds only the in-frame ones, with some missing. This table holds 150,000 to 200,000 clones, roughly 85% found once. Sequencing used peripheral blood. The receptors stem from a human donor with acute or convalescent COVID-19. The donor label of this sample is uncertain. CDR3s include the opening cysteine and the closing phenylalanine or tryptophan. Fields, in order: clone size, D gene, J gene, V gene, CDR3 protein, CDR3 DNA. D genes are given only for firm matches. A row's size may be missing; if present it is once, few, many or a size class.

abundance: .; d_gene: TRBD1; j_gene: TRBJ1-1; v_gene: TRBV5-1; CDR3aa: CASYDRGNTEAFF; CDR3nt: TGCGCCAGCTACGACAGGGGGAACACTGAAGCTTTCTTT
abundance: .; d_gene: .; j_gene: TRBJ2-1; v_gene: TRBV7-2; CDR3aa: CASSLAGGSNEQFF; CDR3nt: TGTGCCAGCAGCTTAGCGGGGGGTTCCAATGAGCAGTTCTTC
abundance: .; d_gene: .; j_gene: TRBJ1-2; v_gene: TRBV3-1/TRBV3-2; CDR3aa: CASSQVGGANYGYTF; CDR3nt: TGTGCCAGCAGCCAAGTCGGGGGAGCTAACTATGGCTACACCTTC
abundance: .; d_gene: .; j_gene: TRBJ1-6; v_gene: TRBV27; CDR3aa: CASISRVPSYNSPLHF; CDR3nt: TGTGCCAGCATATCCAGGGTTCCCTCCTATAATTCACCCCTCCACTTT
abundance: .; d_gene: .; j_gene: TRBJ1-6; v_gene: TRBV6-5; CDR3aa: CASSYGTFYNSPLHF; CDR3nt: TGTGCCAGCAGTTACGGGACTTTCTATAATTCACCCCTCCACTTT
abundance: .; d_gene: .; j_gene: TRBJ1-2; v_gene: TRBV19; CDR3aa: CASSFSWTDHYGYTF; CDR3nt: TGTGCCAGTAGTTTCTCATGGACAGACCACTATGGCTACACCTTC
abundance: .; d_gene: .; j_gene: TRBJ2-7; v_gene: TRBV10-2; CDR3aa: CASSESASLAYEQYF; CDR3nt: TGCGCCAGCAGTGAGTCAGCCTCTCTCGCCTACGAGCAGTACTTC
abundance: .; d_gene: TRBD1; j_gene: TRBJ1-2; v_gene: TRBV28; CDR3aa: CASSPTGTGAPLSGYTF; CDR3nt: TGTGCCAGCAGTCCCACCGGGACAGGGGCGCCATTATCTGGCTACACCTTC
abundance: .; d_gene: TRBD1; j_gene: TRBJ2-6; v_gene: TRBV6-4; CDR3aa: CASSDRGLSGANVLTF; CDR3nt: TGTGCCAGCAGTGACAGGGGGCTCTCTGGGGCCAACGTCCTGACTTTC
abundance: .; d_gene: .; j_gene: TRBJ1-1; v_gene: TRBV11-2; CDR3aa: CASSLEGGSEAEAFF; CDR3nt: TGTGCCAGCAGCTTAGAGGGTGGGTCGGAGGCTGAAGCTTTCTTT
abundance: .; d_gene: TRBD1; j_gene: TRBJ1-2; v_gene: TRBV29-1; CDR3aa: CSVAYRGLYGYTF; CDR3nt: TGCAGCGTTGCATACAGGGGATTATATGGCTACACCTTC
abundance: .; d_gene: TRBD1; j_gene: TRBJ2-7; v_gene: TRBV5-8; CDR3aa: CASSRTGPYEQYF; CDR3nt: TGTGCCAGCAGCCGGACAGGCCCTTACGAGCAGTACTTC
abundance: .; d_gene: .; j_gene: TRBJ2-1; v_gene: TRBV27; CDR3aa: CASSLGHGSSYNEQFF; CDR3nt: TGTGCCAGCAGCCTAGGGCATGGGAGCTCCTACAATGAGCAGTTCTTC
abundance: .; d_gene: .; j_gene: TRBJ1-1; v_gene: TRBV19; CDR3aa: CASSTAGVNTEAFF; CDR3nt: TGTGCCAGTAGTACGGCGGGGGTGAACACTGAAGCTTTCTTT
abundance: once; d_gene: .; j_gene: TRBJ1-4; v_gene: TRBV19; CDR3aa: CASSSRGRVRQKLFF; CDR3nt: TGTGCCAGTAGTTCGCGGGGGAGGGTGAGACAAAAACTGTTTTTT
abundance: .; d_gene: .; j_gene: TRBJ1-5; v_gene: TRBV7-2; CDR3aa: CASSLGRGSNQPQHF; CDR3nt: TGTGCCAGCAGCTTAGGCAGGGGAAGCAATCAGCCCCAGCATTTT
abundance: few; d_gene: TRBD1; j_gene: TRBJ1-4; v_gene: TRBV19; CDR3aa: CASRKTGNEKLFF; CDR3nt: TGTGCCAGTAGAAAGACAGGGAATGAAAAACTGTTTTTT
abundance: .; d_gene: TRBD1; j_gene: TRBJ1-1; v_gene: TRBV5-1; CDR3aa: CASSLTDRGPNTEAFF; CDR3nt: TGCGCCAGCAGCCTCACCGACAGGGGCCCGAACACTGAAGCTTTCTTT
abundance: once; d_gene: TRBD1; j_gene: TRBJ1-2; v_gene: TRBV14; CDR3aa: CASSPLTGGGYGYTF; CDR3nt: TGTGCCAGCAGCCCCTTGACAGGGGGAGGGTATGGCTACACCTTC
abundance: .; d_gene: .; j_gene: TRBJ2-1; v_gene: TRBV9; CDR3aa: CASSVELGLTKFF; CDR3nt: TGTGCCAGCAGCGTAGAACTAGGTCTTACGAAGTTCTTC
abundance: .; d_gene: .; j_gene: TRBJ2-7; v_gene: TRBV5-4; CDR3aa: CASSLQGSGYEQYF; CDR3nt: TGTGCCAGCAGCTTGCAGGGTTCAGGCTACGAGCAGTACTTC
abundance: once; d_gene: .; j_gene: TRBJ1-1; v_gene: TRBV5-4; CDR3aa: CASSLWTRPTNTEAFF; CDR3nt: TGTGCCAGCAGCTTGTGGACTCGCCCAACGAACACTGAAGCTTTCTTT
abundance: few; d_gene: .; j_gene: TRBJ1-1; v_gene: TRBV5-1; CDR3aa: CASSLVGMNTEAFF; CDR3nt: TGCGCCAGCAGCTTGGTGGGCATGAACACTGAAGCTTTCTTT
abundance: once; d_gene: .; j_gene: TRBJ1-3; v_gene: TRBV28; CDR3aa: CASSPQSRNTIYF; CDR3nt: TGTGCCAGCAGCCCCCAGTCCCGAAACACCATATATTTT
abundance: .; d_gene: .; j_gene: TRBJ2-7; v_gene: TRBV27; CDR3aa: CASSPTGGGTYEQYF; CDR3nt: TGTGCCAGCAGTCCCACAGGGGGGGGCACCTACGAGCAGTACTTC
abundance: .; d_gene: .; j_gene: TRBJ2-3; v_gene: TRBV29-1; CDR3aa: CSVVAGARGTDTQYF; CDR3nt: TGCAGCGTTGTGGCGGGGGCACGAGGAACAGATACGCAGTATTTT
abundance: many; d_gene: .; j_gene: TRBJ2-2; v_gene: TRBV27; CDR3aa: CASSFPSGELFF; CDR3nt: TGTGCCAGCAGTTTCCCCTCCGGGGAGCTGTTTTTT
abundance: .; d_gene: TRBD1; j_gene: TRBJ1-1; v_gene: TRBV10-3; CDR3aa: CAISESDRGGSEAFF; CDR3nt: TGTGCCATCAGTGAGTCAGACAGGGGTGGTTCTGAAGCTTTCTTT
abundance: .; d_gene: TRBD2; j_gene: TRBJ2-3; v_gene: TRBV13; CDR3aa: CASSLGRLASTDTQYF; CDR3nt: TGTGCCAGCAGCTTAGGCAGACTAGCGAGCACAGATACGCAGTATTTT
abundance: .; d_gene: .; j_gene: TRBJ2-3; v_gene: TRBV2; CDR3aa: CASNRVKADTQYF; CDR3nt: TGTGCCAGCAATCGGGTAAAGGCAGATACGCAGTATTTT
abundance: .; d_gene: .; j_gene: TRBJ1-2; v_gene: TRBV4-2; CDR3aa: CASSQDLAGDYGYTF; CDR3nt: TGTGCCAGCAGCCAAGATTTAGCAGGGGACTATGGCTACACCTTC
abundance: .; d_gene: .; j_gene: TRBJ2-4; v_gene: TRBV4-1; CDR3aa: CASSHPTRENIQYF; CDR3nt: TGCGCCAGCAGCCATCCTACCCGTGAAAACATTCAGTACTTC
abundance: .; d_gene: .; j_gene: TRBJ1-5; v_gene: TRBV6-5; CDR3aa: CASSADSNQPQHF; CDR3nt: TGTGCCAGCTCAGCGGATAGCAATCAGCCCCAGCATTTT